This is a list of T cell receptor beta chains from one sample in a study of blood T cell repertoires in COVID-19. Sequencing was performed with immunoSEQ multiplex PCR; in TCRdb, only in-frame clones are kept and a portion is missing. This sample has approximately 88,000 clones, with roughly 80% found just once. Specimen: peripheral blood. The origin of the receptors is a human donor in a cohort sampled during active COVID-19. Both conserved end residues are part of each CDR3. D genes are given only for firm matches. Clone size is not always given. Where it is, it says once, few, many or a class for expanded clones.

clone_size: .
d_call: .
j_call: TRBJ2-5
v_call: TRBV5-4
cdr3_nt: TGTGCCAGCAGCCTGCAAGAGACCCAGTACTTC
cdr3_aa: CASSLQETQYF

clone_size: .
d_call: TRBD1
j_call: TRBJ1-3
v_call: TRBV6-5
cdr3_nt: TGTGCCAGCAGTCTCAACAGGGGCTCCACAGACACCATATATTTT
cdr3_aa: CASSLNRGSTDTIYF

clone_size: .
d_call: .
j_call: TRBJ1-2
v_call: TRBV29-1
cdr3_nt: TGCAGCGTTTCTACAGGGACCTATGGCTACACCTTC
cdr3_aa: CSVSTGTYGYTF

clone_size: .
d_call: .
j_call: TRBJ2-7
v_call: TRBV6-5
cdr3_nt: TGTGCCAGCAGTTCCCAACAGGGATTCTCCTACGAGCAGTACTTC
cdr3_aa: CASSSQQGFSYEQYF

clone_size: .
d_call: TRBD1
j_call: TRBJ2-4
v_call: TRBV7-3
cdr3_nt: TGTGCCAGCAGCTCTAAAACGGGACAGCGCCTAGCCAAAAACATTCAGTACTTC
cdr3_aa: CASSSKTGQRLAKNIQYF

clone_size: .
d_call: .
j_call: TRBJ1-5
v_call: TRBV19
cdr3_nt: TGTGCCAGTACCTCGACAGAGAGCAATCAGCCCCAGCATTTT
cdr3_aa: CASTSTESNQPQHF

clone_size: .
d_call: TRBD2
j_call: TRBJ2-5
v_call: TRBV4-2
cdr3_nt: TGTGCCAGCAGCCAAGGTGTTAGGCGGAGCGGGGAACAAGAGACCCAGTACTTC
cdr3_aa: CASSQGVRRSGEQETQYF

clone_size: .
d_call: .
j_call: TRBJ2-7
v_call: TRBV29-1
cdr3_nt: TGCAGCGTTCAAGGGTCTGCAGGCTACGAGCAGTACTTC
cdr3_aa: CSVQGSAGYEQYF

clone_size: once
d_call: .
j_call: TRBJ2-7
v_call: TRBV1
cdr3_nt: TGCACCAGCAGCCTGACAGGGAGAGGGGCCTCCTACGAGCAGTACTTC
cdr3_aa: CTSSLTGRGASYEQYF

clone_size: .
d_call: TRBD1
j_call: TRBJ1-5
v_call: TRBV19
cdr3_nt: TGTGCCAGTAGTATGGGACAGGGAAATCAGCCCCAGCATTTT
cdr3_aa: CASSMGQGNQPQHF

clone_size: .
d_call: .
j_call: TRBJ2-1
v_call: TRBV7-9
cdr3_nt: TGTGCCAGCAGCAGGCAACTAGGAGAATTAGAGCAGTTCTTC
cdr3_aa: CASSRQLGELEQFF

clone_size: .
d_call: .
j_call: TRBJ2-7
v_call: TRBV5-1
cdr3_nt: TGCGCCAGCAGCTTGGGGACCGGGACCTACGAGCAGTACTTC
cdr3_aa: CASSLGTGTYEQYF

clone_size: .
d_call: .
j_call: TRBJ2-3
v_call: TRBV5-1
cdr3_nt: TGCGCCAGCAGCTTGGTTCCAGGGGGGAGCACAGATACGCAGTATTTT
cdr3_aa: CASSLVPGGSTDTQYF

clone_size: .
d_call: .
j_call: TRBJ2-7
v_call: TRBV9
cdr3_nt: TGTGCCAGCAGCGTAGAGGACAGCCACGAGCAGTACTTC
cdr3_aa: CASSVEDSHEQYF

clone_size: .
d_call: .
j_call: TRBJ2-2
v_call: TRBV28
cdr3_nt: TGTGCCAGCAGCTTTTTTTTACAGGGCGAGCTGTTTTTT
cdr3_aa: CASSFFLQGELFF